The following is a T cell receptor (beta chain) sequence with its context. These data come from a study of T cell responses to AZD1222 COVID-19 vaccine. Method: immunoSEQ multiplex PCR; TCRdb's copy keeps in-frame clones and lacks some. The sample holds around 170,000 clones; 90% are singletons and the top ten take less than 1.6%. The sequencing here drew on peripheral blood, taken on day 0 of AZD1222 vaccination. The sequence came from an adult in good health.

In DNA form, the CDR3 reads TGTGCCAGCAGTGATAGGCGGGGGGCCCTCGATACGCAGTATTTT. Amino acid sequence: CASSDRRGALDTQYF. V is TRBV2 and J is TRBJ2-3, with 8 bases identical to TRBD2. The CDR3 spans 15 residues. V gave up 3 bases and J gave up 6 bases; unmatched junction bases: 8. CDR1 is SNHLY, CDR2 FYNNEI, per germline.